This T cell receptor (beta chain) was retrieved from a study of cytomegalovirus exposure and HLA in healthy donors. Germline V gene sequence: CDR1 MNHEY, CDR2 SMNVEV (reference sequence). J gave up 5 bases and V 0 bases, and 2 bases lay outside the gene matches. CDR3 length: 15 residues. Comments on this clone: Its antigen remains unknown.

Study results and caveats: A later analysis found TCR association rates differed by HLA locus, highest for DRB1 and lowest for HLA-C.

Vbeta (60) and Jbeta (13) primers were used in the PCR. How the authors handled the data: Later analysis identified approximately 80 million unique TCR beta chains, approximately 11 million shared. The protocol was immunoSEQ multiplex PCR, while the TCRdb copy is restricted to in-frame clones and leaves out a portion. V, J and clone size reflect that table, while D and trimming were determined from the DNA. The data show fewer than 110,000 clones, 77% seen once. Sequencing was carried out using PBMCs. The chain links TRBV27 to TRBJ2-1, with 9 bases that match TRBD2. This sequence originates from a male donor in good health and CMV-seronegative. CDR3 sequence reads: CASSLSGGRDNEQFF. The CDR3 DNA sequence: TGTGCCAGCAGTTTATCGGGCGGGAGGGACAATGAGCAGTTCTTC.